The clone carrying this T cell receptor beta chain has a handful of counts. Time point meaning: persistent/refractory GD, antithyroid drugs over 5 years with positive TRAb. Extracted RNA from PBMCs served as the source of the TCR library. The data were taken from a study of regulatory T cells in long-lasting Graves disease. According to the study, TCR beta libraries were built with iRepertoire HTBI primers and CDR3-region Arm-PCR. Study processing details: Sample data revealed approximately 62 TRBV and 14 TRBJ segments. TCRdb analysed the multiplex PCR reads with MiXCR anew, one entry per CDR3 protein. Here the V and J calls rest on TCRdb's processing, not on the authors' analysis. The sample carries hundreds of thousands of distinct CDR3 sequences, 20% to 25% recorded once. V gave up 4 bases and J gave up 5 bases; unmatched junction bases: 10. CDR1 is DFQATT and CDR2 is SNEGSKA in the germline V gene (reference sequence). This CDR3 has 14 amino acids.

The rearrangement uses TRBV20-1 and TRBJ2-7, with 8 bases aligning to TRBD1. The input for sequencing was peripheral blood mononuclear cells (PBMCs), taken when the disease was refractory, from a patient treated with antithyroid drugs. This clonotype originated in a female donor with Graves disease. CDR3 sequence reads: CSATYGQGPHEQYF. The CDR3 DNA reads as TGCAGTGCTACTTACGGACAGGGACCCCACGAGCAGTACTTC.